The present TCR beta chain was sequenced within a study of blood T cell repertoires in COVID-19. V shed 5 bases and J shed 0 bases, with 19 bases lying between them. The CDR3 runs to 17 residues. Germline V gives CDR1 MDHEN, CDR2 SYDVKM. Participant-given clinical history determined each cohort assignment. Some clones are missing from TCRdb's copy, which holds only in-frame ones; the method was immunoSEQ multiplex PCR. The top ten hold approximately 2.1% of the sample, which has 240,000 or so clones, around 86% seen once. The TCR originated in a woman in her forties or fifties who had recovered from COVID-19. The gene calls are TRBV28 and TRBJ1-2, with D uncertain. The sample was PBMCs or T cells enriched from blood (not recorded which). The CDR3 coding sequence is TGTGCCAGCAGTCCCGTAGTATTTGACATATCTAACTATGGCTACACCTTC. Amino acid sequence: CASSPVVFDISNYGYTF.